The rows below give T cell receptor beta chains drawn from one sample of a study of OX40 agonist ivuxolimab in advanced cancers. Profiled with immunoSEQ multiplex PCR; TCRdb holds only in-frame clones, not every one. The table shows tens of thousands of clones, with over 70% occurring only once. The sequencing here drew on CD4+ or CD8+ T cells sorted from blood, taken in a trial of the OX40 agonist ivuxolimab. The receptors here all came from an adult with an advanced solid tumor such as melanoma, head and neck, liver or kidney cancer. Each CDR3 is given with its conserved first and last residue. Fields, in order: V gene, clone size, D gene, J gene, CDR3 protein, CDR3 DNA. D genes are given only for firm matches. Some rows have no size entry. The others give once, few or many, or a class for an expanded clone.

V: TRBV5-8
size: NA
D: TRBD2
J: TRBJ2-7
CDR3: CASSLIGRGASGRTYEQYF
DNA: TGTGCCAGCAGCTTGATCGGTAGAGGGGCTAGCGGTCGTACCTACGAGCAGTACTTC

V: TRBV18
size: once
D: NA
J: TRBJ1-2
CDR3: CASSLPRGAGGYTF
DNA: TGTGCCAGCTCCCTACCGCGGGGGGCAGGGGGCTACACCTTC

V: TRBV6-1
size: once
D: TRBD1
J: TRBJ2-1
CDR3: CASRRTGGSYNEQFF
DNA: TGTGCCAGCAGGAGGACAGGGGGCTCCTACAATGAGCAGTTCTTC

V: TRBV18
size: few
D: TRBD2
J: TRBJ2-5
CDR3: CASSQGLAGRGTQYF
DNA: TGTGCCAGCTCACAAGGACTAGCGGGACGTGGGACCCAGTACTTC

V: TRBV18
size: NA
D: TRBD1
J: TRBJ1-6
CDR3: CASSPPGQGNSPLHF
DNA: TGTGCCAGCTCACCACCGGGACAGGGGAATTCACCCCTCCACTTT

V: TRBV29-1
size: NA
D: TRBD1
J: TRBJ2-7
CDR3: CSVGTGGPVEQYF
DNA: TGCAGCGTTGGGACAGGGGGCCCGGTCGAGCAGTACTTC

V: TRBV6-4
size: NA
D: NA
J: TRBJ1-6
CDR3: CASRGTPGPNNSPLHF
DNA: TGTGCCAGCAGAGGGACTCCTGGACCGAATAATTCACCCCTCCACTTT

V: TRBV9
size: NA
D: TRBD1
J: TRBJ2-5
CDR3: CASSVEGQGKETQYF
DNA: TGTGCCAGCAGCGTAGAGGGACAGGGGAAAGAGACCCAGTACTTC

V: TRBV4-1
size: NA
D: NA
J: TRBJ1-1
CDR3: CASTQRVGLPGRQLMNTEAFF
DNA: TGCGCCAGCACTCAGCGGGTGGGACTCCCGGGGAGGCAGTTAATGAACACTGAAGCTTTCTTT

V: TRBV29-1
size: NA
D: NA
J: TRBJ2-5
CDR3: CSVEGGGPETQYF
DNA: TGCAGCGTTGAAGGGGGGGGGCCAGAGACCCAGTACTTC

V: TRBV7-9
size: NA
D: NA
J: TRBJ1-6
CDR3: CASSSSGRSPLHF
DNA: TGTGCCAGCAGCTCCTCCGGGCGATCACCCCTCCACTTT

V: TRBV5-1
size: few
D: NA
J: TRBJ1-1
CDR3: CASSSVPDTEAFF
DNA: TGCGCCAGCAGCTCTGTCCCTGACACTGAAGCTTTCTTT

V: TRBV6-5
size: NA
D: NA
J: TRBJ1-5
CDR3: CASRLRGDNNQPQHF
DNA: TGTGCCAGCAGATTAAGAGGGGACAACAATCAGCCCCAGCATTTT

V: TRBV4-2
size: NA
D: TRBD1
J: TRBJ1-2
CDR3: CASSQDPTGLYGYTF
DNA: TGTGCCAGCAGCCAAGACCCGACAGGGCTCTATGGCTACACCTTC

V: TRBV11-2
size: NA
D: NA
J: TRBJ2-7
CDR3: CASSLDRGQETYEQYF
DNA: TGTGCCAGCAGCTTAGATCGGGGGCAGGAGACCTACGAGCAGTACTTC

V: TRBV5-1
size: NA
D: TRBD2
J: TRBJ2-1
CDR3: CASSGWTSGGAVNEQFF
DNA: TGCGCCAGCAGCGGCTGGACTAGCGGGGGGGCCGTCAATGAGCAGTTCTTC

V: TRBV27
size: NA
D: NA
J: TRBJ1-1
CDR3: CASSIRQMNTEAFF
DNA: TGTGCCAGCAGTATACGACAGATGAACACTGAAGCTTTCTTT

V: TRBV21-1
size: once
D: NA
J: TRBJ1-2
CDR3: CASRGGRPGAGYTF
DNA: TGTGCCAGCAGAGGGGGCAGGCCGGGCGCTGGCTACACCTTC

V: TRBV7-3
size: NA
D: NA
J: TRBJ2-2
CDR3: CASSQVGQNTGELFF
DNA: TGTGCCAGCAGCCAAGTGGGACAAAACACCGGGGAGCTGTTTTTT